This TCR beta chain stems from a study of early T cells in non-severe SARS-CoV-2 infection. In the study overall: Unpaired chains resulted from sequencing bulk RNA of unsorted whole blood.

Unique molecular identifiers were attached to individual cDNA molecules. TCRdb independently ran MiXCR on the 5' RACE reads; one entry per CDR3 protein. The table has about 110,000 distinct CDR3 sequences, 9% to 13% seen once. Note on this clonotype: What it recognizes is unknown.

The V gene's germline CDR1 is SGHRS and CDR2 YFSETQ. Trimming shortened V by 0 bases and J by 13 bases, and 20 bases separated the two germline ends. The CDR3 spans 15 residues. Study results and limitations: The VDJdb matching leaned toward anti-spike CD8 responses and overlooked private and CD4 specificities.

The rearrangement links TRBV5-1 to TRBJ2-1; D not certain. The origin of this receptor is an adult who was a healthcare worker with PCR-confirmed SARS-CoV-2 infection or an uninfected control (not recorded which). The sample was whole blood. CDR3 coding DNA: TGCGCCAGCAGCTTGGTGTCCGCAGAGAGTTTGGGACAGTTCTTC. Amino acids: CASSLVSAESLGQFF. The full variable domain, with the rest looked up from reference TRBV5-1 and TRBJ2-1, is KAGVTQTPRYLIKTRGQQVTLSCSPISGHRSVSWYQQTPGQGLQFLFEYFSETQRNKGNFPGRFSGRQFSNSRSEMNVSTLELGDSALYLCASSLVSAESLGQFFGPGTRLTVL.